A selection of T cell receptor beta chains follows, all from one sample in a study of shared clonotypes between healthy human individuals. Sequencing used immunoSEQ multiplex PCR; TCRdb keeps in-frame clones, though not all of them. Of 2 million to 2.5 million clones detected, approximately 94% appear once; the ten largest clones hold around 0.13%. The sequencing input was naive CD4+ T cells sorted from blood. These receptors all come from a man younger than 35 in good health. Each CDR3 is given with its conserved first and last residue. Fields, in order: clone size, J gene, V gene, D gene, CDR3 DNA, CDR3 protein. D genes are given only for firm matches. Clone size is stated in some rows and not others, as once, few, many or a class when expanded.

NA | TRBJ2-1 | TRBV5-1 | TRBD2 | TGCGCCAGCGTTGTAACGGGAGGGTCGGGTGAGCAGTTCTTC | CASVVTGGSGEQFF
NA | TRBJ1-1 | TRBV5-1 | NA | TGCGCCAGCAGCTCGGGGGGAACCCCCGGGGCTTTCTTT | CASSSGGTPGAFF
NA | TRBJ2-3 | TRBV6-4 | TRBD2 | TGTGCCAGCAGTGACGAGGGAGGGACAGATACGCAGTATTTT | CASSDEGGTDTQYF
NA | TRBJ2-7 | TRBV10-3 | TRBD1 | TGTGCCATCAGTGTTGGGACAGGGGCCTACGAGCAGTACTTC | CAISVGTGAYEQYF
NA | TRBJ2-7 | TRBV29-1 | NA | TGCAGCGTTGAAATCGGGCAGGGGTATTACGAGCAGTACTTC | CSVEIGQGYYEQYF
NA | TRBJ1-3 | TRBV9 | NA | TGTGCCAGCAGCGCCATCACAGGCTCTGGAAACACCATATATTTT | CASSAITGSGNTIYF
NA | TRBJ1-6 | TRBV2 | TRBD1 | TGTGCCAGCAAGGACAGGGGAATTTATAATTCACCCCTCCACTTT | CASKDRGIYNSPLHF
NA | TRBJ2-7 | TRBV5-4 | TRBD2 | TGTGCCAGCAGCGCCCCCGGGGGGAGCTACGAGCAGTACTTC | CASSAPGGSYEQYF
NA | TRBJ2-1 | TRBV10-3 | TRBD2 | TGTGCCATCAGGGGACTAGCGGGGGGGACTATCTCCTACAATGAGCAGTTCTTC | CAIRGLAGGTISYNEQFF
NA | TRBJ1-1 | TRBV4-2 | TRBD1 | TGTGCCAGCAGCCAAGAACTCCTCAGGGGGGTGAGCACTGAAGCTTTCTTT | CASSQELLRGVSTEAFF
NA | TRBJ2-3 | TRBV25-1 | TRBD2 | TGTGCCAGCAGTGGGGGACTAGGGGGCACAGATACGCAGTATTTT | CASSGGLGGTDTQYF
NA | TRBJ1-6 | TRBV11-2 | NA | TGTGCCAGCAGAACCCCCGGGCCCTATTATTCACCCCTCCACTTT | CASRTPGPYYSPLHF
once | TRBJ2-3 | TRBV30 | TRBD1 | TGTGCCTGGAGTGCCATAATAGCCGGGACAGGGAGACGCACAGATACGCAGTATTTT | CAWSAIIAGTGRRTDTQYF
NA | TRBJ1-1 | TRBV5-1 | NA | TGCGCCAGCAGCTCCGGGGTTTTGTCTCATGAAGCTTTCTTT | CASSSGVLSHEAFF
NA | TRBJ2-5 | TRBV18 | NA | TGTGCCAGCCGAGGACCGAGCCAAGAGACCCAGTACTTC | CASRGPSQETQYF
NA | TRBJ2-7 | TRBV2 | NA | TGTGCCAGCAGTGAAGAAAGGTTAGGGTTAGGCGAGCAGTACTTC | CASSEERLGLGEQYF
NA | TRBJ2-3 | TRBV9 | TRBD1 | TGTGCCAGCAGCTGGGGACAGGGGGTGGGCACAGATACGCAGTATTTT | CASSWGQGVGTDTQYF
NA | TRBJ1-3 | TRBV6-5 | TRBD1 | TGTGCCAGCAGTTCAGGGACAGCCGGAAACACCATATATTTT | CASSSGTAGNTIYF
few | TRBJ1-2 | TRBV5-6 | TRBD1 | TGTGCCAGCAGCGCCGGGACAGGCGATCGTGGCTACACCTTC | CASSAGTGDRGYTF
NA | TRBJ2-3 | TRBV19 | NA | TGTGCCAGTAGCCTAACCCGGGACCCACCAGCAGGTACGCAGTATTTT | CASSLTRDPPAGTQYF
once | TRBJ1-6 | TRBV30 | NA | TGTGCCTGGAGTGGCAATACAGGGAACTCACCCCTCCACTTT | CAWSGNTGNSPLHF
NA | TRBJ1-1 | TRBV5-1 | NA | TGCGCCAGCAGCTTGCAGATGAACACTGAAGCTTTCTTT | CASSLQMNTEAFF
NA | TRBJ1-4 | TRBV11-2 | TRBD1 | TGTGCCAGCAGCCCCCGACAGGGGTACAACGAAAAACTGTTTTTT | CASSPRQGYNEKLFF
NA | TRBJ1-1 | TRBV7-6 | NA | TGTGCCAGCAGCCTCGACCCCATCACTGAAGCTTTCTTT | CASSLDPITEAFF
NA | TRBJ2-1 | TRBV10-3 | NA | TGTGCCATCAGTGGGGGGATCTCCTACAATGAGCAGTTCTTC | CAISGGISYNEQFF
NA | TRBJ1-6 | TRBV7-7 | TRBD1 | TGTGCTAGCAGCTTACCACCGGGACAGAGCTCCTATAATTCACCCCTCCACTTT | CASSLPPGQSSYNSPLHF
NA | TRBJ2-5 | TRBV7-9 | TRBD1 | TGTGCCAGCAGCTTAACCTGGACAGGGAGGCTCGAGACCCAGTACTTC | CASSLTWTGRLETQYF
NA | TRBJ2-3 | TRBV11-2 | TRBD2 | TGTGCCAGCAGCTTAGGGCGGGAGGGGATAGATACGCAGTATTTT | CASSLGREGIDTQYF
NA | TRBJ2-7 | TRBV5-1 | NA | TGCGCCAGCAGCTTGGTTAGTACAAGCTTCTACGAGCAGTACTTC | CASSLVSTSFYEQYF
NA | TRBJ1-4 | TRBV5-4 | TRBD1 | TGTGCCAGCAGCTCGACAGGGAGGAATGAAAAACTGTTTTTT | CASSSTGRNEKLFF
NA | TRBJ1-4 | TRBV5-6 | NA | TGTGCCAGCAGCTTGTTTGGCCAGGGCCCTAGTGAAAAACTGTTTTTT | CASSLFGQGPSEKLFF
NA | TRBJ1-2 | TRBV29-1 | NA | TGCAGCGTTGGCGGGGATGGCTATGGCTACACCTTC | CSVGGDGYGYTF
NA | TRBJ2-7 | TRBV29-1 | NA | TGCAGCGTTGAGCGGGCCTACGAGCAGTACTTC | CSVERAYEQYF
NA | TRBJ1-4 | TRBV7-9 | TRBD1 | TGTGCCAGCAGCTTCGGACAGGTGGATGAAAAACTGTTTTTT | CASSFGQVDEKLFF
NA | TRBJ2-3 | TRBV30 | TRBD1 | TGTGCCTGGAGTATAGGGACAGGGGGTCTCACAGATACGCAGTATTTT | CAWSIGTGGLTDTQYF
NA | TRBJ2-2 | TRBV5-4 | NA | TGTGCCAGCAGCCCCGGAGGGGGGACGGCAAACACCGGGGAGCTGTTTTTT | CASSPGGGTANTGELFF
NA | TRBJ1-1 | TRBV5-1 | TRBD1 | TGCGCCAGCAGCTTCGGACAGGGGGGTGAAGCTTTCTTT | CASSFGQGGEAFF
NA | TRBJ1-1 | TRBV11-2 | TRBD1 | TGTGCCAGCAGCTTAGAAGCCGTCGCAGGGGGCACTGAAGCTTTCTTT | CASSLEAVAGGTEAFF
NA | TRBJ2-1 | TRBV7-3 | NA | TGTGCCAGCAGCTTAACGCGGGACAGAGACAATGAGCAGTTCTTC | CASSLTRDRDNEQFF
NA | TRBJ1-2 | TRBV7-9 | TRBD1 | TGTGCCAGCAGCTTATCCGGGACAGCTAATTATGGCTACACCTTC | CASSLSGTANYGYTF
NA | TRBJ1-5 | TRBV18 | TRBD1 | TGTGCCAGCTCACCAAATCAGGGGGCAACGCAGCCCCAGCATTTT | CASSPNQGATQPQHF
NA | TRBJ1-1 | TRBV9 | NA | TGTGCCAGCAGCGTAGAGCCGATGAACACTGAAGCTTTCTTT | CASSVEPMNTEAFF
NA | TRBJ2-1 | TRBV30 | NA | TGTGCCTGGAGTGTCGGAGGGAGCTCAAATGAGCAGTTCTTC | CAWSVGGSSNEQFF
once | TRBJ2-2 | TRBV28 | NA | TGTGCCAGCAGTTTATGGGGTACCGGGGAGCTGTTTTTT | CASSLWGTGELFF
NA | TRBJ2-7 | TRBV9 | NA | TGTGCCAGCAGCCCAGCCGGAGGGTACGAGCAGTACTTC | CASSPAGGYEQYF
NA | TRBJ2-7 | TRBV5-1 | TRBD2 | TGCGCCAGCAGCTTGGGGACTAGCGGAGTCTACGAGCAGTACTTC | CASSLGTSGVYEQYF
once | TRBJ2-1 | TRBV5-1 | TRBD1 | TGCGCCAGCAGCCCGGACAGGGTTTACCCCCTAGAAGAGCAGTTCTTC | CASSPDRVYPLEEQFF
NA | TRBJ2-5 | TRBV30 | NA | TGTGCCTGGAGTGTCGAGACCCAGTACTTC | CAWSVETQYF
NA | TRBJ2-3 | TRBV19 | NA | TGTGCCAGTAGCTCCCCAGGGGCCCCCACAGATACGCAGTATTTT | CASSSPGAPTDTQYF
NA | TRBJ2-1 | TRBV18 | NA | TGTGCCAGCTCACCAAACCTGGGCTCCTACAATGAGCAGTTCTTC | CASSPNLGSYNEQFF
NA | TRBJ2-7 | TRBV7-2 | TRBD2 | TGTGCCAGCAGCGTACGGGGACTACCCATCGAGCAGTACTTC | CASSVRGLPIEQYF
NA | TRBJ2-7 | TRBV29-1 | TRBD2 | TGCAGCGTCCTTGGGTTCTCGACTAGCGGAGCCTACGAGCAGTACTTC | CSVLGFSTSGAYEQYF
NA | TRBJ1-4 | TRBV18 | TRBD1 | TGTGCCAGCTCACCAGCGACAGGGTCAGGGGAAAAACTGTTTTTT | CASSPATGSGEKLFF
NA | TRBJ1-4 | TRBV28 | NA | TGTGCCAGCAGTTTTGGAGGCGGCAGAAATGAAAAACTGTTTTTT | CASSFGGGRNEKLFF
once | TRBJ1-2 | TRBV5-6 | NA | TGTGCCAGCAGCCCGGCAGTGGGACCGATCTATGGCTACACCTTC | CASSPAVGPIYGYTF
NA | TRBJ2-7 | TRBV6-5 | NA | TGTGCCAGCGCCACCCAGGAGCGGTCCGAGCAGTACTTC | CASATQERSEQYF
NA | TRBJ2-1 | TRBV28 | TRBD1 | TGTGCCAGCAGTTTACACAACGGGGACAGGAAGCAGTTCTTC | CASSLHNGDRKQFF